These T cell receptor beta chains were read from a single sample in a study of CD8+CD57+ T cells in acquired aplastic anemia. Via MiXCR, TCRdb re-called the reads, giving one row per CDR3 protein. The sample lists roughly 81,000 distinct CDR3 sequences, over 35% seen once, with approximately 70% in the top ten. Material: sorted CD4+, CD8+, or CD8+CD57+ T cells (not recorded which) from PBMCs. These receptors were collected from a human donor in good health, serving as a control. The CDR3 runs from the conserved cysteine through the conserved F or W. Fields, in order: CDR3 DNA, CDR3 protein, clone size, D gene, CDR3 length, J gene, V gene. A D gene is named only where the DNA matches it firmly. The size of a clone is reported for some rows only, either as once, few or many, or as a class for expanded clones.

DNA: TGCGCCAGCAGCTTGGGGGCAGGCCACCATGGTTACTTC
CDR3: CASSLGAGHHGYF
size: many
D: NA
length: 13
J: TRBJ2-4
V: TRBV5-1

DNA: TGTGCCAGCAGTCGTGGGGAGGGATCCTATGGCTACACCTTC
CDR3: CASSRGEGSYGYTF
size: NA
D: NA
length: 14
J: TRBJ1-2
V: TRBV12-3/TRBV12-4

DNA: TGTGCTAGTGGTCGGGACAGTAGAGGCAAAAACATTCAGTACTTC
CDR3: CASGRDSRGKNIQYF
size: few
D: TRBD1
length: 15
J: TRBJ2-4
V: TRBV12-5

DNA: TGTGCCAGCAGTCCACACCCCACAGGGGGCGAGCAGTACTTC
CDR3: CASSPHPTGGEQYF
size: many
D: TRBD1
length: 14
J: TRBJ2-7
V: TRBV12-3/TRBV12-4

DNA: TGTGCCAGCAGGAACCTAGCGGGAGACGAGACCCAGTACTTC
CDR3: CASRNLAGDETQYF
size: few
D: TRBD2
length: 14
J: TRBJ2-5
V: TRBV6-1

DNA: TGTGCCAGCAGCCAAGTTAAGAGCTCGGAGACCCAGTACTTC
CDR3: CASSQVKSSETQYF
size: NA
D: NA
length: 14
J: TRBJ2-5
V: TRBV4-2

DNA: TGTGCCAGCAGCTCCTCGTCGACAGGGCTCTACGGGCAGTACTTC
CDR3: CASSSSSTGLYGQYF
size: NA
D: TRBD1
length: 15
J: TRBJ2-7
V: TRBV7-6

DNA: TGTGCCAGCAGTGAAGGGGGGCTTGGAAACACCATATATTTT
CDR3: CASSEGGLGNTIYF
size: NA
D: NA
length: 14
J: TRBJ1-3
V: TRBV2

DNA: TGTGCCATCAGGGGACAGGAGAACACTGAAGCTTTCTTT
CDR3: CAIRGQENTEAFF
size: NA
D: TRBD1
length: 13
J: TRBJ1-1
V: TRBV10-3

DNA: TGTGCCAGCAGCCTTACCGGGACTATCACAGATACGCAGTATTTT
CDR3: CASSLTGTITDTQYF
size: NA
D: TRBD2
length: 15
J: TRBJ2-3
V: TRBV25-1

DNA: TGTGCCCTACGCCGGCAACCCTATAATTCACCCCTCCACTTT
CDR3: CALRRQPYNSPLHF
size: NA
D: NA
length: 14
J: TRBJ1-6
V: TRBV2

DNA: TGTGCCAGCAGCTTAGATCCACAGGGAGCAACTAATGAAAAACTGTTTTTT
CDR3: CASSLDPQGATNEKLFF
size: few
D: NA
length: 17
J: TRBJ1-4
V: TRBV11-2

DNA: TGCAGCGTTCCAGGTTACACCGGGGAGCTGTTTTTT
CDR3: CSVPGYTGELFF
size: few
D: NA
length: 12
J: TRBJ2-2
V: TRBV29-1

DNA: TGTGCCAGCAGTCCCTCCCCCAGCTCCGCCTACGAGCAGTACTTC
CDR3: CASSPSPSSAYEQYF
size: few
D: NA
length: 15
J: TRBJ2-7
V: TRBV27

DNA: TGTGCCAGCAGCTTCGTTACCGGTGACAGGGGCGACGAGCAGTACTTC
CDR3: CASSFVTGDRGDEQYF
size: many
D: TRBD1
length: 16
J: TRBJ2-7
V: TRBV7-9

DNA: TGTGCCAGCAGCCCTTTACAGGTGAACACCGGGGAGCTGTTTTTT
CDR3: CASSPLQVNTGELFF
size: few
D: NA
length: 15
J: TRBJ2-2
V: TRBV11-2

DNA: TGCAGTGCGAGACGGAATCCCCACAATGAGCAGTTCTTC
CDR3: CSARRNPHNEQFF
size: NA
D: NA
length: 13
J: TRBJ2-1
V: TRBV20-1

DNA: TGTGCCAGCAGCCCCCCCAGCGGGGGTGATGAGCAGTTCTTC
CDR3: CASSPPSGGDEQFF
size: many
D: TRBD2
length: 14
J: TRBJ2-1
V: TRBV12-3/TRBV12-4

DNA: TGCGCCAGCAGCTTGGGGGCTAGCGGGGCTAGCACAGATACGCAGTATTTT
CDR3: CASSLGASGASTDTQYF
size: few
D: TRBD2
length: 17
J: TRBJ2-3
V: TRBV5-1

DNA: TGTGCCACCAGTGACCGGGGTGGGGATTCACCCCTCCACTTT
CDR3: CATSDRGGDSPLHF
size: few
D: NA
length: 14
J: TRBJ1-6
V: TRBV24-1

DNA: TGCAGCGTTAGCCGACCGGAAGGCTACACCTTC
CDR3: CSVSRPEGYTF
size: NA
D: NA
length: 11
J: TRBJ1-2
V: TRBV29-1

DNA: TGTGCCAGCAGTGAGAGTCCAGCGGGAGGATATAACTCCTACGAGCAGTACTTC
CDR3: CASSESPAGGYNSYEQYF
size: many
D: TRBD2
length: 18
J: TRBJ2-7
V: TRBV2

DNA: TGCAGTGCTAGAGTAATAGCGGGGGAAGTCGGCACCGGGGAGCTGTCTTTT
CDR3: CSARVIAGEVGTGELSF
size: NA
D: TRBD2
length: 17
J: TRBJ2-2
V: TRBV20-1

DNA: TGTGCCACCAGCATAGGGGGACAGGGTTTCAATGAGCAGTTCTTC
CDR3: CATSIGGQGFNEQFF
size: NA
D: TRBD1
length: 15
J: TRBJ2-1
V: TRBV15